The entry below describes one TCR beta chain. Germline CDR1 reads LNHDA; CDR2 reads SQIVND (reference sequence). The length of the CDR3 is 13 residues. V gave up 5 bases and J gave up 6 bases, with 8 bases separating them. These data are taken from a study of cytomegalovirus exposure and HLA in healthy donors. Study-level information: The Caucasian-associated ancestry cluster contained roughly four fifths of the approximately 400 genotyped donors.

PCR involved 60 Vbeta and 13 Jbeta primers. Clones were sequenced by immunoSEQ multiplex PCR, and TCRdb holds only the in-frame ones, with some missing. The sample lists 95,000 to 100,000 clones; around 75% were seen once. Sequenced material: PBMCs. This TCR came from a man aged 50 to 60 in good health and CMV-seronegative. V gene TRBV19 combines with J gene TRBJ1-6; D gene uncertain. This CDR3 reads CASSEGRNSPLHF. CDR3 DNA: TGTGCCAGTAGTGAGGGCCGTAATTCACCCCTCCACTTT.